The rows below give T cell receptor beta chains drawn from one sample of a study of early stage breast cancer tumors. This table comes from immunoSEQ multiplex PCR, and its TCRdb copy is limited to in-frame clones, with some not included. The sample lists 25,000 to 30,000 clones, 84% seen once, with less than 9.5% in the top ten. The sample consisted of blood. Receptors were obtained from a person between 50 and 60 years old with breast cancer. Each CDR3 is given with its conserved first and last residue. D genes are given only for firm matches. Clone size is given for some rows only: seen once, a few or many times, or a class if the clone is expanded.

d_call j_call v_call clone_size cdr3_aa cdr3_nt
TRBD1 TRBJ1-2 TRBV4-3 - CASSRNRGGGYGYTF TGCGCCAGCAGCCGCAACAGGGGCGGTGGCTATGGCTACACCTTC
- TRBJ1-1 TRBV4-2 few CASSQGDAGEGTEAFF TGTGCCAGCAGCCAAGGGGATGCAGGGGAGGGAACTGAAGCTTTCTTT
- TRBJ2-7 TRBV9 - CASSAGQRQYF TGTGCCAGCAGTGCCGGACAGAGGCAGTACTTC
TRBD1 TRBJ1-4 TRBV4-1 once CASSQGQGQPIKLFF TGCGCCAGCAGCCAAGGACAGGGACAACCAATAAAACTGTTTTTT
TRBD1 TRBJ1-1 TRBV5-4 - CASSSWTGLNPEAFF TGTGCCAGCAGCTCGTGGACAGGGTTGAATCCTGAAGCTTTCTTT
TRBD1 TRBJ2-3 TRBV19 - CASSIGQGDTDTQYF TGTGCCAGTAGTATCGGCCAGGGGGACACAGATACGCAGTATTTT
- TRBJ1-1 TRBV6-6 - CASSPQGENTEAFF TGTGCCAGCAGTCCCCAGGGCGAGAACACTGAAGCTTTCTTT
- TRBJ2-2 TRBV19 - CASSIVRENTGELFF TGTGCCAGTAGTATTGTCAGGGAGAACACCGGGGAGCTGTTTTTT
TRBD1 TRBJ1-1 TRBV18 - CASSPQGDRGLLVNTEAFF TGTGCCAGCTCACCCCAAGGGGACAGGGGGCTCCTCGTGAACACTGAAGCTTTCTTT
- TRBJ2-3 TRBV7-9 - CASSLVGASTDTQYF TGTGCCAGCAGCTTAGTTGGAGCTAGCACAGATACGCAGTATTTT
- TRBJ1-1 TRBV7-2 - CASSPHRGTEAFF TGTGCCAGCAGCCCACACAGAGGAACTGAAGCTTTCTTT
- TRBJ2-3 TRBV4-1 - CASSQASNLPGSDTQYF TGCGCCAGCAGCCAAGCGTCTAACCTCCCAGGTTCCGATACGCAGTATTTT
- TRBJ1-2 TRBV19 - CASSTLWQSNGYTF TGTGCCAGTAGTACCTTGTGGCAGTCTAATGGCTACACCTTC
- TRBJ2-7 TRBV18 - CASSPPGRGEQYF TGTGCCAGCTCACCACCGGGACGCGGGGAGCAGTACTTC
TRBD2 TRBJ2-3 TRBV9 - CASSVLAGGTDTQYF TGTGCCAGCAGCGTACTCGCGGGGGGCACAGATACGCAGTATTTT
TRBD1 TRBJ2-5 TRBV2 - CASSPGQGRFLETQYF TGTGCCAGCAGTCCCGGACAGGGGAGATTCCTAGAGACCCAGTACTTC
TRBD1 TRBJ1-1 TRBV10-3 - CAIKAGTGSNTEAFF TGTGCCATCAAGGCGGGGACAGGGTCGAACACTGAAGCTTTCTTT
TRBD1 TRBJ2-7 TRBV11-2 - CASSLRTGGTYEQYF TGTGCCAGCAGCTTACGGACAGGGGGTACCTACGAGCAGTACTTC
- TRBJ1-5 TRBV5-8 - CASSSGSGSNQPQHF TGTGCCAGCAGCTCGGGGTCGGGTAGCAATCAGCCCCAGCATTTT
- TRBJ1-1 TRBV5-1 - CASSLGGPVEAFF TGCGCCAGCAGCTTGGGGGGGCCAGTTGAAGCTTTCTTT
- TRBJ2-5 TRBV7-6 - CASSLASQGETQYF TGTGCCAGCAGCTTAGCTTCACAGGGCGAGACCCAGTACTTC
- TRBJ2-7 TRBV7-7 - CASSRTLFGDEQYF TGTGCCAGCAGTCGGACTCTTTTTGGGGACGAGCAGTACTTC
TRBD1 TRBJ2-7 TRBV7-9 once CASSSPDRGRPYEQYF TGTGCCAGCAGCTCCCCGGACAGGGGGCGACCCTACGAGCAGTACTTC
TRBD2 TRBJ2-1 TRBV13 - CASSKGTSGYNEQFF TGTGCCAGCAGCAAAGGGACTAGCGGATACAATGAGCAGTTCTTC
TRBD1 TRBJ2-5 TRBV9 - CASSGDRDPSDGTQYF TGTGCCAGCAGCGGGGACAGGGACCCCTCAGATGGGACCCAGTACTTC
TRBD1 TRBJ1-3 TRBV19 - CASTGETGASGNTIYF TGTGCCAGTACCGGGGAAACAGGGGCCTCTGGAAACACCATATATTTT
- TRBJ2-1 TRBV28 once CASSFFWEQFF TGTGCCAGCAGTTTTTTCTGGGAGCAGTTCTTC
- TRBJ2-2 TRBV28 once CASIREVAGELFF TGTGCCAGCATCAGGGAGGTGGCCGGGGAGCTGTTTTTT
- TRBJ2-1 TRBV19 - CASSLGARVGEQFF TGTGCCAGTAGTCTCGGGGCCAGGGTGGGGGAGCAGTTCTTC
- TRBJ2-1 TRBV7-3 - CASSLERTPPNEQFF TGTGCCAGCAGCTTAGAGCGGACACCCCCCAATGAGCAGTTCTTC
- TRBJ1-5 TRBV28 - CASSFGGASNQPQHF TGTGCCAGCAGTTTTGGTGGGGCGAGTAATCAGCCCCAGCATTTT
TRBD2 TRBJ2-5 TRBV5-4 - CASSGRTSGTQETQYF TGTGCCAGCAGCGGACGGACTAGCGGAACACAAGAGACCCAGTACTTC
- TRBJ2-2 TRBV5-5 - CASSTRVFDTGELFF TGTGCCAGCAGCACAAGGGTTTTTGACACCGGGGAGCTGTTTTTT
- TRBJ2-1 TRBV29-1 - CSVPLYTNEQFF TGCAGCGTCCCCCTGTACACCAATGAGCAGTTCTTC
- TRBJ2-6 TRBV5-1 - CASSPMTGQSGANVLTF TGCGCCAGCAGTCCGATGACAGGCCAATCTGGGGCCAACGTCCTGACTTTC
TRBD2 TRBJ2-1 TRBV30 - CAWMKREWVNEQFF TGTGCCTGGATGAAGCGGGAGTGGGTAAATGAGCAGTTCTTC
- TRBJ2-7 TRBV10-3 once CAISESQDSSGGYF TGTGCCATCAGTGAGTCTCAGGACTCATCCGGGGGGTACTTC